The rows below give T cell receptor beta chains drawn from one sample of a study of blood T cell repertoires in COVID-19. Here immunoSEQ multiplex PCR was the method, and the copy in TCRdb shows in-frame clones only, minus some. Of about 440,000 clones listed, about 85% are singletons. The sample consisted of PBMCs or T cells enriched from blood (not recorded which). The receptors were sampled from a woman aged 18 to 35 with acute COVID-19. Each CDR3 is given with its conserved first and last residue. Each record gives: clone size, D gene, J gene, V gene, CDR3 DNA, CDR3 protein. The D gene is left open where the match is weak. Size values are once, few and many counts, or a class for expanded clones, and some rows have none.

clone_size: .; d_call: TRBD2; j_call: TRBJ2-1; v_call: TRBV4-2; cdr3_nt: TGTGCCAGCAGCGCAAGGCTAGCGGGGGGGATCGATGAGCAGTTCTTC; cdr3_aa: CASSARLAGGIDEQFF
clone_size: .; d_call: .; j_call: TRBJ1-2; v_call: TRBV29-1; cdr3_nt: TGCAGCGTTGACGACAGGCACTCCTATGGCTACACCTTC; cdr3_aa: CSVDDRHSYGYTF
clone_size: .; d_call: .; j_call: TRBJ1-6; v_call: TRBV6-5; cdr3_nt: TGTGCCAGCAGTTACCGCCTAAATTCACCCCTCCACTTT; cdr3_aa: CASSYRLNSPLHF
clone_size: .; d_call: TRBD1; j_call: TRBJ2-7; v_call: TRBV10-3; cdr3_nt: TGTGCCATCAGTCACGACAGGGCCGTCTACGAGCAGTACTTC; cdr3_aa: CAISHDRAVYEQYF
clone_size: .; d_call: .; j_call: TRBJ1-2; v_call: TRBV21-1; cdr3_nt: TGTGCCAGCAGCAATCCCGCGGAACCTCTCTATGGCTACACCTTC; cdr3_aa: CASSNPAEPLYGYTF
clone_size: .; d_call: TRBD2; j_call: TRBJ2-1; v_call: TRBV7-3; cdr3_nt: TGTGCCAGCAGCTACCGACTAGCGGGGGCCTTCGGGGCTGATGAGCAGTTCTTC; cdr3_aa: CASSYRLAGAFGADEQFF
clone_size: .; d_call: .; j_call: TRBJ2-2; v_call: TRBV4-1; cdr3_nt: TGCGCCAGCAGCCAAGCCAGGGTGGGCACCGGGGAGCTGTTTTTT; cdr3_aa: CASSQARVGTGELFF
clone_size: .; d_call: .; j_call: TRBJ2-4; v_call: TRBV7-2; cdr3_nt: TGTGCCAGCAGCTTAGTAGCAGGTTTCAGGGGCGGCGGAAACATTCAGTACTTC; cdr3_aa: CASSLVAGFRGGGNIQYF
clone_size: .; d_call: TRBD1; j_call: TRBJ2-1; v_call: TRBV9; cdr3_nt: TGTGCCAGCAGCGTAGAGGGACAGGGGCAGTATGAGCAGTTCTTC; cdr3_aa: CASSVEGQGQYEQFF
clone_size: .; d_call: TRBD1; j_call: TRBJ1-3; v_call: TRBV18; cdr3_nt: TGTGCCAGCTCACCGGGGACAGCCATCTCTGGAAACACCATATATTTT; cdr3_aa: CASSPGTAISGNTIYF
clone_size: .; d_call: TRBD2; j_call: TRBJ2-5; v_call: TRBV3-1/TRBV3-2; cdr3_nt: TGTGCCAGCGGTCCCGGGGGGGGAGAGACCCAGTACTTC; cdr3_aa: CASGPGGGETQYF
clone_size: .; d_call: TRBD2; j_call: TRBJ2-7; v_call: TRBV7-2; cdr3_nt: TGTGCCAGCAGCTTAGGCGGGAGTCCACACGAGCAGTACTTC; cdr3_aa: CASSLGGSPHEQYF
clone_size: .; d_call: .; j_call: TRBJ2-1; v_call: TRBV30; cdr3_nt: TGTGCCTGGACTATCAACTACAATGAGCAGTTCTTC; cdr3_aa: CAWTINYNEQFF
clone_size: .; d_call: .; j_call: TRBJ1-2; v_call: TRBV29-1; cdr3_nt: TGCAGCGTTGAATCTATGGGGGCCTATGGCTACACCTTC; cdr3_aa: CSVESMGAYGYTF
clone_size: .; d_call: TRBD1; j_call: TRBJ1-1; v_call: TRBV11-2; cdr3_nt: TGTGCCAGCAGCATAGCAGGGGGCTGGGGTGAAGCTTTCTTT; cdr3_aa: CASSIAGGWGEAFF
clone_size: .; d_call: TRBD1; j_call: TRBJ1-2; v_call: TRBV2; cdr3_nt: TGTGCCAGCAGTGAATCGGGACAGGGGGTTGTTGGCTACACCTTC; cdr3_aa: CASSESGQGVVGYTF
clone_size: .; d_call: .; j_call: TRBJ1-3; v_call: TRBV19; cdr3_nt: TGTGCCAGTACGGGGGAAAGCTCTGGAAACACCATATATTTT; cdr3_aa: CASTGESSGNTIYF
clone_size: .; d_call: .; j_call: TRBJ2-3; v_call: TRBV6-2/TRBV6-3; cdr3_nt: TGTGCCAGCAGTTATCGTGGCGGTAGCACAGATACGCAGTATTTT; cdr3_aa: CASSYRGGSTDTQYF
clone_size: .; d_call: .; j_call: TRBJ1-5; v_call: TRBV20-1; cdr3_nt: TGCAGTGCTAGTCAGGGGCCTGGTCAGCCCCAGCATTTT; cdr3_aa: CSASQGPGQPQHF
clone_size: .; d_call: TRBD2; j_call: TRBJ2-1; v_call: TRBV10-1; cdr3_nt: TGCGCCAGCAGTGAGGGGCGGGGGGATGAGCAGTTCTTC; cdr3_aa: CASSEGRGDEQFF
clone_size: once; d_call: .; j_call: TRBJ2-4; v_call: TRBV28; cdr3_nt: TGTGCCAGCAGTCCCCAAACCTCTAGTCCCAGAGCCATTCAGTACTTC; cdr3_aa: CASSPQTSSPRAIQYF
clone_size: .; d_call: .; j_call: TRBJ2-3; v_call: TRBV6-2/TRBV6-3; cdr3_nt: TGTGCCAGCAGTTACGAGGGAGCCGGCACAGATACGCAGTATTTT; cdr3_aa: CASSYEGAGTDTQYF
clone_size: .; d_call: TRBD2; j_call: TRBJ2-3; v_call: TRBV11-2; cdr3_nt: TGTGCCAGCAGCTTAACGGCGGGGGGAACAGATACGCAGTATTTT; cdr3_aa: CASSLTAGGTDTQYF
clone_size: .; d_call: .; j_call: TRBJ2-7; v_call: TRBV19; cdr3_nt: TGTGCCAGTAGTATACCAGGGAACGAGCAGTACTTC; cdr3_aa: CASSIPGNEQYF
clone_size: .; d_call: TRBD2; j_call: TRBJ2-2; v_call: TRBV4-1; cdr3_nt: TGCGCCAGCAGCCAAACTAGCGGGAGGAGTTATGGCGGGGAGCTGTTTTTT; cdr3_aa: CASSQTSGRSYGGELFF
clone_size: .; d_call: TRBD1; j_call: TRBJ2-7; v_call: TRBV7-9; cdr3_nt: TGTGCCAGCAGCTCCAGGGGGACAGGGCTGTACGAGCAGTACTTC; cdr3_aa: CASSSRGTGLYEQYF
clone_size: .; d_call: .; j_call: TRBJ2-5; v_call: TRBV9; cdr3_nt: TGTGCCAGCAGCGTAGGAGAGCTCCTCCAAGAGACCCAGTACTTC; cdr3_aa: CASSVGELLQETQYF
clone_size: .; d_call: .; j_call: TRBJ1-2; v_call: TRBV11-2; cdr3_nt: TGTGCCAGCAGCTCAGGGGCAGTTTATGGCTACACCTTC; cdr3_aa: CASSSGAVYGYTF
clone_size: once; d_call: .; j_call: TRBJ1-2; v_call: TRBV27; cdr3_nt: TGTGCCAGCAGTTTCGCGGGTATTGGGGGCTACACCTTC; cdr3_aa: CASSFAGIGGYTF
clone_size: .; d_call: TRBD1; j_call: TRBJ2-7; v_call: TRBV27; cdr3_nt: TGTGCCAGCAGGCTAGGGACAGGGATTACCTACGAGCAGTACTTC; cdr3_aa: CASRLGTGITYEQYF
clone_size: .; d_call: .; j_call: TRBJ1-5; v_call: TRBV29-1; cdr3_nt: TGCAGCGTTGGGAGGGATAGCAATCAGCCCCAGCATTTT; cdr3_aa: CSVGRDSNQPQHF
clone_size: once; d_call: TRBD1; j_call: TRBJ2-7; v_call: TRBV5-1; cdr3_nt: TGCGCCAGCAGCCAGGACAGGGGGCCCTACGAGCAGTACTTC; cdr3_aa: CASSQDRGPYEQYF
clone_size: .; d_call: .; j_call: TRBJ2-7; v_call: TRBV28; cdr3_nt: TGTGCCAGCAAAACACCAGGTGGCAATCTCTACGAGCAGTACTTC; cdr3_aa: CASKTPGGNLYEQYF
clone_size: .; d_call: TRBD1; j_call: TRBJ1-4; v_call: TRBV9; cdr3_nt: TGTGCCAGCAGCGTAGAAGGGACAGGTATAGAAAAACTGTTTTTT; cdr3_aa: CASSVEGTGIEKLFF
clone_size: .; d_call: .; j_call: TRBJ1-5; v_call: TRBV28; cdr3_nt: TGTGCCAGCACCCCGATCGGGAGCAATCAGCCCCAGCATTTT; cdr3_aa: CASTPIGSNQPQHF
clone_size: .; d_call: TRBD2; j_call: TRBJ2-1; v_call: TRBV6-4; cdr3_nt: TGTGCCAGCAGTGAGGAGGGAGGGCCCCCCTACAATGAGCAGTTCTTC; cdr3_aa: CASSEEGGPPYNEQFF
clone_size: .; d_call: .; j_call: TRBJ1-1; v_call: TRBV7-6; cdr3_nt: TGTGCCAGCAGCTTTCCTGTGAACACTGAAGCTTTCTTT; cdr3_aa: CASSFPVNTEAFF
clone_size: .; d_call: TRBD1; j_call: TRBJ1-5; v_call: TRBV5-1; cdr3_nt: TGCGCCAGCAGCAAACAGGGGGCCCCCGCAGAGCCCCAGCATTTT; cdr3_aa: CASSKQGAPAEPQHF
clone_size: .; d_call: TRBD1; j_call: TRBJ1-5; v_call: TRBV3-1/TRBV3-2; cdr3_nt: TGTGCCAGCAGCAGCCGGGACAGGGATGGTCAGCCCCAGCATTTT; cdr3_aa: CASSSRDRDGQPQHF
clone_size: once; d_call: .; j_call: TRBJ1-2; v_call: TRBV10-1; cdr3_nt: TGCGCCAGCAGTCCAGATGGCTACACCTTC; cdr3_aa: CASSPDGYTF
clone_size: .; d_call: .; j_call: TRBJ1-1; v_call: TRBV5-4; cdr3_nt: TGTGCCAGCAGCCTCGGACAGACTGAAGCTTTCTTT; cdr3_aa: CASSLGQTEAFF
clone_size: once; d_call: TRBD1; j_call: TRBJ2-1; v_call: TRBV5-1; cdr3_nt: TGCGCCAGCAGCTTAGGGGGCGTTCTTGATGAGCAGTTCTTC; cdr3_aa: CASSLGGVLDEQFF
clone_size: .; d_call: .; j_call: TRBJ2-7; v_call: TRBV21-1; cdr3_nt: TGTGCCAGCAGCAAAGCTAAAGGGGAGGCCGAGCAGTACTTC; cdr3_aa: CASSKAKGEAEQYF
clone_size: .; d_call: .; j_call: TRBJ1-1; v_call: TRBV24-1; cdr3_nt: TGTGCCACCAGACAGGGGAACACTGAAGCTTTCTTT; cdr3_aa: CATRQGNTEAFF
clone_size: .; d_call: TRBD2; j_call: TRBJ2-2; v_call: TRBV11-2; cdr3_nt: TGTGCCAGCAGCTTGATATCCGGGACTATAACCGGGGAGCTGTTTTTT; cdr3_aa: CASSLISGTITGELFF
clone_size: .; d_call: TRBD1; j_call: TRBJ1-2; v_call: TRBV7-2; cdr3_nt: TGTGCCAGCAGCCCAGTAGGGACAGGGAACTATGGCTACACCTTC; cdr3_aa: CASSPVGTGNYGYTF
clone_size: .; d_call: TRBD1; j_call: TRBJ2-3; v_call: TRBV24-1; cdr3_nt: TGTGCCACCAGTGATGAGGGACAGGGAAAGTCAGATACGCAGTATTTT; cdr3_aa: CATSDEGQGKSDTQYF
clone_size: .; d_call: .; j_call: TRBJ2-1; v_call: TRBV9; cdr3_nt: TGTGCCAGCAGCGTAGACGCGAGGGAGCAGTTCTTC; cdr3_aa: CASSVDAREQFF